This T cell receptor (beta chain) is from a study of read filtering for tumor transcriptome and immune sequencing. Study-wide background: After DNase treatment, RNA was made into whole-transcriptome libraries.

Regarding this clonotype: Its antigen is unidentified.

General study points: Correlation between methods rose after single-read clonotypes were removed.

From about 400 ng of RNA, a library with molecular barcoded alpha/delta and beta/gamma adaptors was made. TCRdb re-analysed the reads in MiXCR, keeping a single row per CDR3 protein. The data show tens of thousands of distinct CDR3 sequences, around 14% seen once. The sequence was obtained from a donor at least 40 years old with multiple myeloma. Sequencing was done on a sample of a population of CD138-negative cells sorted from bone marrow.

CDR3 amino acids: CSARSLRGDSYTQYF. The CDR3 bases are TGCAGTGCTAGATCTTTAAGGGGGGACTCTTATACGCAGTATTTT. This rearrangement joins TRBV20-1 to TRBJ2-3, with D perhaps matching TRBD1 or TRBD2 (6 bases each). V was cut by 2 bases and J by 7 bases, with 19 bases left in between. Germline values: CDR1 DFQATT, CDR2 SNEGSKA (reference sequence). The CDR3 spans 15 residues.